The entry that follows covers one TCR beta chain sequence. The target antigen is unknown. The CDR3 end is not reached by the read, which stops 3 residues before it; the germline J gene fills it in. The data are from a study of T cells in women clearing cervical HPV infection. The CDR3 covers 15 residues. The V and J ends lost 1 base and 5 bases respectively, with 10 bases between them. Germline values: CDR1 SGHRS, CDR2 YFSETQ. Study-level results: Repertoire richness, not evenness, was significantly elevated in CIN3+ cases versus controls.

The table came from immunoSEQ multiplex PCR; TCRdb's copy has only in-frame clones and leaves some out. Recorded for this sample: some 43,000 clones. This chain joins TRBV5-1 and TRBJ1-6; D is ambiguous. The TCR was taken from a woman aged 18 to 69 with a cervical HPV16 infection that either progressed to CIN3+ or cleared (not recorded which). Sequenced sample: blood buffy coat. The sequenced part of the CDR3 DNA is TGCGCCAGCAGCTTGTCGGCGGGGAATAATTCACCC. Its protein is CASSLSAGNNSP. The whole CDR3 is CASSLSAGNNSPLHF.